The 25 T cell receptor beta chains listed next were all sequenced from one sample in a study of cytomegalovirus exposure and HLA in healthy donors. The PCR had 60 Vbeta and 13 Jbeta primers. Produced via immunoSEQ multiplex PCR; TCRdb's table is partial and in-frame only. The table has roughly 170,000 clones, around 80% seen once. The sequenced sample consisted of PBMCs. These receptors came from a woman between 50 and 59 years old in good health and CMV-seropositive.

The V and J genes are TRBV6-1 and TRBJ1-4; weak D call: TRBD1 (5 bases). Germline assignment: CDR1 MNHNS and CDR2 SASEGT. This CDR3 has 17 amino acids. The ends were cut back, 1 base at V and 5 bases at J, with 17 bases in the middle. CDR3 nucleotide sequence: TGTGCCAGCAGTGAAGAGGTCGGAGGGAGGGGAAATGAAAAACTGTTTTTT. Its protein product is CASSEEVGGRGNEKLFF.

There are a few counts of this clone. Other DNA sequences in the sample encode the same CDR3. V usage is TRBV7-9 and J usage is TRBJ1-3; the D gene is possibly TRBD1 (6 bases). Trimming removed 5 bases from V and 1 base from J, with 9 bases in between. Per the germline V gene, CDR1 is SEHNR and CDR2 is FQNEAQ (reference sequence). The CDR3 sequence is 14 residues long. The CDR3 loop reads CASSPQGSGNTIYF. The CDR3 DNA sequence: TGTGCCAGCAGCCCCCAGGGGTCTGGAAACACCATATATTTT.

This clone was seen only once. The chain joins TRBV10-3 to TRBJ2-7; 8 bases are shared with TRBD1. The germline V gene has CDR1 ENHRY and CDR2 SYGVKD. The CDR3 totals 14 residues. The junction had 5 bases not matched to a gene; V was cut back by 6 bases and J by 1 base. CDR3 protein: CAISDGQGSYEQYF. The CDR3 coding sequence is TGTGCCATCAGCGACGGACAGGGTTCCTACGAGCAGTACTTC.

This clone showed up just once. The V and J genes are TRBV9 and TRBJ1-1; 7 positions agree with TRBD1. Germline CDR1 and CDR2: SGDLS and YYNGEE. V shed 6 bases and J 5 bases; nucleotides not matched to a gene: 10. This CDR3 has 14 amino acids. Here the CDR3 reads CASTPLSTGTEAFF. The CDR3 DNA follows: TGTGCCAGCACCCCACTCTCGACAGGGACTGAAGCTTTCTTT.

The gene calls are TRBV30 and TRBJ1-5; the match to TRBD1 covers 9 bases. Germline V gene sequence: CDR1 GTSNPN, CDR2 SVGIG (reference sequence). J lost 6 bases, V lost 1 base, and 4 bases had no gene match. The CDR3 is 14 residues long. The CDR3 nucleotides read TGTGCCTGGAGTGCTTACAGGGGGCTTCAGCCCCAGCATTTT. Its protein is CAWSAYRGLQPQHF.

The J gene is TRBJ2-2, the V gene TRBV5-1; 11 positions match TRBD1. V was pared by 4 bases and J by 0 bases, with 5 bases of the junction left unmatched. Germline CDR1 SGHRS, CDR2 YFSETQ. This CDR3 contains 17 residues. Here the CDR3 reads CASSPDRGLSNTGELFF. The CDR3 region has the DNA TGCGCCAGCAGCCCGGACAGGGGGCTATCGAACACCGGGGAGCTGTTTTTT.

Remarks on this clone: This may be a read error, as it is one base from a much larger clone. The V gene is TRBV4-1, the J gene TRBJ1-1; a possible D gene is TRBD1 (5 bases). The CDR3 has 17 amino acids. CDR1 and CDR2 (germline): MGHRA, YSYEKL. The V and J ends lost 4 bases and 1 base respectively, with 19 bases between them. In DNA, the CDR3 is TGCGCCAGCAGCCCGCTGTTGGGCAGGGCGGCGAACACTGAAGCTTTCTTT. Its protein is CASSPLLGRAANTEAFF.

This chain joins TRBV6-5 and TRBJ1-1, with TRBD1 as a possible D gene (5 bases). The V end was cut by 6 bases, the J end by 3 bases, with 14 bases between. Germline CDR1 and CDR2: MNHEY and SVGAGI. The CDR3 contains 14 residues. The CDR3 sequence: CASRDPGGDTEAFF. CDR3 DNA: TGTGCCAGCAGGGATCCCGGGGGGGACACTGAAGCTTTCTTT.

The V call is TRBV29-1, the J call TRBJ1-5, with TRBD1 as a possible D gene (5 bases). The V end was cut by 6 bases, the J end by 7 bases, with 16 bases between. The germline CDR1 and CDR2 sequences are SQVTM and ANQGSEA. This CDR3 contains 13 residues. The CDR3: CSVRGEGSQPQHF. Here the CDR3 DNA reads TGCAGCGTCCGAGGGGAGGGGTCCCAGCCCCAGCATTTT.

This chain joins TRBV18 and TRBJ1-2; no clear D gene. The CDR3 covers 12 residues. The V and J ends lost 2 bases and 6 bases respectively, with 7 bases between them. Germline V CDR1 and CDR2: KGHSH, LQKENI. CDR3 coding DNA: TGTGCCAGCTCACCAAAAGAGGATGGCTACACCTTC. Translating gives CASSPKEDGYTF.

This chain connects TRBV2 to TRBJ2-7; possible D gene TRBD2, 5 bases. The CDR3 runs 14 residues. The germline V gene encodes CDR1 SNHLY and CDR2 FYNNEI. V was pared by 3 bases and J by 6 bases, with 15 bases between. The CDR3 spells CASSERTQGGEQYF. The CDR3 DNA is TGTGCCAGCAGTGAGAGGACGCAAGGAGGCGAGCAGTACTTC. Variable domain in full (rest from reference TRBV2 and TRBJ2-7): EPEVTQTPSHQVTQMGQEVILRCVPISNHLYFYWYRQILGQKVEFLVSFYNNEISEKSEIFDDQFSVERPDGSNFTLKIRSTKLEDSAMYFCASSERTQGGEQYFGPGTRLTVT.

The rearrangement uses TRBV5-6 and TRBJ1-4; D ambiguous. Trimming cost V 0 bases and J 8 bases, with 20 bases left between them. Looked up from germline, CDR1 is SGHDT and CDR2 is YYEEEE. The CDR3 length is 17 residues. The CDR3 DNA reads TGTGCCAGCAGCTTGGCCCCCCCAACTTACGAGGGCGAAAAACTGTTTTTT. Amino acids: CASSLAPPTYEGEKLFF.

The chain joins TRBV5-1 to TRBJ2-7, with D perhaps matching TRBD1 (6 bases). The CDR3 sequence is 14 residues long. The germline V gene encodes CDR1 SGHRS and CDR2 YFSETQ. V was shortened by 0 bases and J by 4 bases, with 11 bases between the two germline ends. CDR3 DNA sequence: TGCGCCAGCAGCTTGGGACCAGGGGTTTACGAGCAGTACTTC. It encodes CASSLGPGVYEQYF.

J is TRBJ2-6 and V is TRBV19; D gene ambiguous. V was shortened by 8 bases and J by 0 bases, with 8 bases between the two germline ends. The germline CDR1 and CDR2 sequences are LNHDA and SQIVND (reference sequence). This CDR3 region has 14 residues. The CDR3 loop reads CASSLLSGANVLTF. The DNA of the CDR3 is TGTGCCAGTTCACTGCTCTCTGGGGCCAACGTCCTGACTTTC.

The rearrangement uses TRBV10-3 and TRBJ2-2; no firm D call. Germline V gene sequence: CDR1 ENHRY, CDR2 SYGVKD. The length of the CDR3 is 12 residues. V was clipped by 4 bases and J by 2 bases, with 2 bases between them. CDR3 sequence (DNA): TGTGCCATCAGTGTAAACACCGGGGAGCTGTTTTTT. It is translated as CAISVNTGELFF.

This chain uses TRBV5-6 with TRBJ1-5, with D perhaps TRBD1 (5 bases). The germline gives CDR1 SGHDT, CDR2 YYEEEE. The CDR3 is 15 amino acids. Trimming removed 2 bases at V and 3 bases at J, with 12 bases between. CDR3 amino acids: CASSFWGSDNQPQHF. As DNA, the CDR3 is TGTGCCAGCAGCTTTTGGGGCTCGGACAATCAGCCCCAGCATTTT. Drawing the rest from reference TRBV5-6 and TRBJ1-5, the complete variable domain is DAGVTQSPTHLIKTRGQQVTLRCSPKSGHDTVSWYQQALGQGPQFIFQYYEEEERQRGNFPDRFSGHQFPNYSSELNVNALLLGDSALYLCASSFWGSDNQPQHFGDGTRLSIL.

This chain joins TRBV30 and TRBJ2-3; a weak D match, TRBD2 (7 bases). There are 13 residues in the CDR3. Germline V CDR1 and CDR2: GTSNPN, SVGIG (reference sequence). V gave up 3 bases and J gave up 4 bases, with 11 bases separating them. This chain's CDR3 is CAWSGGLADTQYF. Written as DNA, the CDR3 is TGTGCCTGGAGCGGGGGGCTGGCAGATACGCAGTATTTT.

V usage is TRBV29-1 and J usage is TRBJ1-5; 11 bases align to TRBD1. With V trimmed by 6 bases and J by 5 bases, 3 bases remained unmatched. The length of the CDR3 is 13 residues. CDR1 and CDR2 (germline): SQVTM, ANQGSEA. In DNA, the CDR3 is TGCAGCGTCGGACAGGGGGCGGATCAGCCCCAGCATTTT. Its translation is CSVGQGADQPQHF.

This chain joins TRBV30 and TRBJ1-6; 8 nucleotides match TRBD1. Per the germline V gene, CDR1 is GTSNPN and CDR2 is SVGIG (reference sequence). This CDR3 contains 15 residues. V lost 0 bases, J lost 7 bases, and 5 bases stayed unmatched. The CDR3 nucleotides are TGTGCCTGGAGTGTACGGGGGACAGGCAATTCACCCCTCCACTTT. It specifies CAWSVRGTGNSPLHF.

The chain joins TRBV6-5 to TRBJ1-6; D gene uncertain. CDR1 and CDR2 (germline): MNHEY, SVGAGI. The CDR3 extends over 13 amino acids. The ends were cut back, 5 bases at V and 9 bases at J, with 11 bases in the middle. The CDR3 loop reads CASSEISISPLHF. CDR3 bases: TGTGCCAGCAGTGAAATCAGTATTTCACCCCTCCACTTT.

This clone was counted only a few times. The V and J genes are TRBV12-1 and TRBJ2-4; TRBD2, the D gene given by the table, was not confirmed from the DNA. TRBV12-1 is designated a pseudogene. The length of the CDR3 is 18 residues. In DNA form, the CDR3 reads TGTGCCAGCAGCTTTAGGACTAGCGGGGGGGCAACCAAAAACATTCAGTACTTC. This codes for CASSFRTSGGATKNIQYF.

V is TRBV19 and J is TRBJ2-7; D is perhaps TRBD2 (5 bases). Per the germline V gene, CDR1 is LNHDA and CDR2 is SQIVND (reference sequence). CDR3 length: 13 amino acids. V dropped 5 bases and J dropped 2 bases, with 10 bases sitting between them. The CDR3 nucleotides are TGTGCCAGTAGTCCTGGACTGCCCTACGAGCAGTACTTC. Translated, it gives CASSPGLPYEQYF.

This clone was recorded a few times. Written as DNA, the CDR3 is TGTGCCATCTCTGGCGGGGGGGGCCTTAGTTACGAGCAGTACTTC. It encodes CAISGGGGLSYEQYF. The chain has TRBV10-3 and TRBJ2-7; 9 bases are a match to TRBD2. The CDR3 loop spans 15 amino acids. Germline V gene data show CDR1 as ENHRY and CDR2 as SYGVKD. Germline trimming cut 8 bases from V and 4 bases from J; bases unmatched to any gene: 12.

DNA of the CDR3: TGTGCCAGCAGCGTTCATCCCGGGAGGGAAGTGTTTTTT. This translates into CASSVHPGREVFF. The chain links TRBV9 to TRBJ1-4; D is undetermined. Trimming removed 2 bases at V and 15 bases at J, with 17 bases between. CDR1 and CDR2 from the germline V gene are SGDLS and YYNGEE. This CDR3 contains 13 residues.

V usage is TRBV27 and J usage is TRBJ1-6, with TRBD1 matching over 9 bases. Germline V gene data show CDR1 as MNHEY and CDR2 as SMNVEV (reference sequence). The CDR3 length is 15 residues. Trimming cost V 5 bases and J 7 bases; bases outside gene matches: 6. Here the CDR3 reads CASSLTGTGNSPLHF. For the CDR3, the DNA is TGTGCCAGCAGTCTTACCGGGACAGGGAATTCACCCCTCCACTTT.